What follows are 5 T cell receptor beta chains derived from one specimen sequenced in a study of blood T cell repertoires in COVID-19. TCRdb's copy holds only in-frame clones and misses some; the assay was immunoSEQ multiplex PCR. The data contain around 30,000 clones, around 75% of them singletons. Sequenced: peripheral blood. Every receptor here comes from an elderly man with active or convalescent COVID-19.

J is TRBJ1-1 and V is TRBV4-2; weak D call: TRBD1 (5 bases). Trimming pared 1 base from V and 7 bases from J, leaving 10 bases between. Germline V gives CDR1 LGHNA, CDR2 YNFKEQ. This CDR3 contains 13 residues. The CDR3 DNA reads as TGTGCCAGCAGCCAAGTTGTCCAGGGTGAAGCTTTCTTT. Translating it yields CASSQVVQGEAFF.

The chain recombines TRBV27 with TRBJ2-1; 10 bases match TRBD2. V was clipped by 2 bases and J by 6 bases; unmatched bases: 4. CDR3 length: 15 amino acids. CDR1 is MNHEY, CDR2 SMNVEV, per germline (reference sequence). Here the CDR3 reads CASSLVAGGFNEQFF. CDR3 nucleotide sequence: TGTGCCAGCAGTTTAGTAGCGGGAGGTTTCAATGAGCAGTTCTTC.

A few counts support this clone. This sample includes further DNA sequences coding for the same CDR3. The CDR3 region is CASSYSLQGIGTEAFF. In DNA, the CDR3 is TGTGCCAGCTCCTACTCTCTTCAGGGGATAGGCACTGAAGCTTTCTTT. The V call is TRBV18, the J call TRBJ1-1, with a weak D call TRBD1 (6 bases). CDR3 length: 16 residues. The V end was cut by 6 bases, the J end by 4 bases, with 21 bases between. Germline CDR1 reads KGHSH; CDR2 reads LQKENI. Based on the CDR3 plus reference TRBV18 and TRBJ1-1, the full variable domain is NAGVMQNPRHLVRRRGQEARLRCSPMKGHSHVYWYRQLPEEGLKFMVYLQKENIIDESGMPKERFSAEFPKEGPSILRIQQVVRGDSAAYFCASSYSLQGIGTEAFFGQGTRLTVV.

The V call is TRBV28, the J call TRBJ2-1; 7 positions match TRBD1. The J segment lost 12 bases and the V segment lost 5 bases, leaving 16 bases of the junction unmatched. Germline assignment: CDR1 MDHEN and CDR2 SYDVKM. The CDR3 consists of 15 residues. CDR3 sequence reads: CASSLGTDLADAQFF. CDR3 DNA: TGTGCCAGCAGTCTCGGGACAGACTTGGCCGATGCGCAGTTCTTC.

The gene calls are TRBV5-1 and TRBJ2-1; D may be TRBD1 (6 bases). Trimming took off 0 bases at V and 8 bases at J, with 24 bases between the two ends. CDR1 is SGHRS and CDR2 is YFSETQ in the germline V gene. This CDR3 contains 18 residues. The CDR3 DNA is TGCGCCAGCAGCTTGGCCCCGGCAGCCGGGACAATAGTGTATGAGCAGTTCTTC. Its translation: CASSLAPAAGTIVYEQFF.